This T cell receptor beta chain emerged from a study of shared clonotypes between healthy human individuals. Notes on the study in general: Of the naive CD4 clonotypes, roughly 5% were shared across a handful of donors. Compared with memory subsets, naive subsets generally had larger estimated richness.

The germline CDR1 and CDR2 sequences are SEHNR and FQNEAQ (reference sequence). The ends lost 0 bases at V and 4 bases at J; junction bases unmatched: 7. This CDR3 comprises 18 residues. It was across several immunoSEQ plates that each subset's genomic DNA was evenly split. Profiled with immunoSEQ multiplex PCR; TCRdb holds only in-frame clones, not every one. This repertoire shows roughly 850,000 clones, roughly 96% found once; its top ten account for about 0.25%. As regards this clone: What it binds is not known.

As defined, naive CD8 cells were CD45RO-negative and positively selected for CCR7, with terminally differentiated effector memory CD45RA+ cells excluded. Sequencing was done on a sample of naive CD8+ T cells sorted from blood. The chain couples TRBV7-9 to TRBJ2-1; 12 bases fit TRBD2. The receptor's source is a man aged 30 to 39 in good health. CDR3 loop: CASSLAQRLAGVYNEQFF. The CDR3 DNA follows: TGTGCCAGCAGCTTAGCCCAAAGACTAGCGGGAGTGTACAATGAGCAGTTCTTC.